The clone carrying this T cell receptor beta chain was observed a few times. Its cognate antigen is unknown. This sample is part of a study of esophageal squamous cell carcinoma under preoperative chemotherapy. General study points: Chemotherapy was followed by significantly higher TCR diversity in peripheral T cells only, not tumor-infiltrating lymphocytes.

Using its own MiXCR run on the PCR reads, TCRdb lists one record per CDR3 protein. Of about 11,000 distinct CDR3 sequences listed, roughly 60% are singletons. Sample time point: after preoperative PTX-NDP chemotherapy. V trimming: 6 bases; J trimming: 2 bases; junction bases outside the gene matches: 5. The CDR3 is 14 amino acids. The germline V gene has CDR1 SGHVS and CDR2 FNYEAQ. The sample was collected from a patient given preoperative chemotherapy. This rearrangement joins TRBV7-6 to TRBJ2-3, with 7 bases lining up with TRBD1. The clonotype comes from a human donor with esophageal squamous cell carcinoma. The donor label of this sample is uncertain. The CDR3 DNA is TGTGCCAGCAGTTCACAGGGGTTCACAGATACGCAGTATTTT. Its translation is CASSSQGFTDTQYF.